This T cell receptor (beta chain) was captured in a study of immune evolution from preneoplasia to lung adenocarcinoma. General study points: Clonality was highest in normal lung, lower in later-stage lesions apparently.

Each case's diagnosis was confirmed by two pathologists on H&E. The repertoire was sequenced with immunoSEQ multiplex PCR; TCRdb's copy has only in-frame clones and lacks some. The table has 650 to 850 clones, approximately 43% seen once. Germline V gene data show CDR1 as SNHLY and CDR2 as FYNNEI. Trimming removed 7 bases at V and 2 bases at J, with 11 bases between. The CDR3 extends over 13 amino acids. Of note for this clone: Its antigen remains unknown.

V is TRBV2 and J is TRBJ1-1; D call uncertain. The material sequenced was FFPE normal lung tissue adjacent to the tumor. The clonotype was recovered from a person aged 45 to 59 with lung adenocarcinoma. As DNA, the CDR3 is TGTGCCAGCAAAGTACTAAAAAACACTGAAGCTTTCTTT. Translating it yields CASKVLKNTEAFF.